The T cell receptor beta chain under discussion was sequenced for a study of cytomegalovirus exposure and HLA in healthy donors. Note on this clone: The antigen remains unidentified.

In the PCR, 60 Vbeta and 13 Jbeta primers were used. Data came from immunoSEQ multiplex PCR; TCRdb stores just in-frame clones and leaves some out. This sample has some 140,000 clones, with roughly 80% found just once. The CDR3 spans 18 residues. V was pared by 1 base and J by 5 bases, with 21 bases between. CDR1 and CDR2 (germline): SGHNT, YENEEA. Points from the study as a whole: Across donors, presence/absence analyses took sequencing depth to be roughly uniform.

The sample consisted of PBMCs. The chain couples TRBV11-3 to TRBJ2-1; TRBD2 might be the D (6 bases). This receptor was obtained from a woman in her fifties or sixties in good health and CMV-seronegative. The CDR3 protein is CASSLGLWGTGNHNEQFF. In DNA form, the CDR3 reads TGTGCCAGCAGCTTAGGGCTCTGGGGGACTGGGAACCACAATGAGCAGTTCTTC.